This entry concerns a single T cell receptor (beta chain). Its antigen remains unidentified. This CDR3 has 13 amino acids. Germline V gene data show CDR1 as MGHRA and CDR2 as YSYEKL. Trimming cost V 3 bases and J 7 bases; bases outside gene matches: 5. These data are taken from a study of cytomegalovirus exposure and HLA in healthy donors. This PCR relied on a set of 60 Vbeta primers and 13 Jbeta primers. Profiling relied on immunoSEQ multiplex PCR, and the TCRdb table lists in-frame clones only, not all of them. The table records about 150,000 clones, about 76% of them present only once. Study observations and caveats: It was in a later analysis that TCR association rates were seen to vary by HLA locus, highest for DRB1 and lowest for HLA-C. TCR beta sequences reportedly predicted most subjects' HLA-A and HLA-B alleles accurately. The authors listed around 150 TCR beta chains as cytomegalovirus-associated.

The clonotype originates from a woman aged 18-30 years in good health and CMV-seropositive. The rearrangement joins TRBV4-1 to TRBJ1-1, with TRBD1 matching 7 bases. Sequenced input: PBMCs. The CDR3 region is CASSHPTGCEAFF. The CDR3 DNA reads as TGCGCCAGCAGCCACCCGACAGGGTGTGAAGCTTTCTTT.